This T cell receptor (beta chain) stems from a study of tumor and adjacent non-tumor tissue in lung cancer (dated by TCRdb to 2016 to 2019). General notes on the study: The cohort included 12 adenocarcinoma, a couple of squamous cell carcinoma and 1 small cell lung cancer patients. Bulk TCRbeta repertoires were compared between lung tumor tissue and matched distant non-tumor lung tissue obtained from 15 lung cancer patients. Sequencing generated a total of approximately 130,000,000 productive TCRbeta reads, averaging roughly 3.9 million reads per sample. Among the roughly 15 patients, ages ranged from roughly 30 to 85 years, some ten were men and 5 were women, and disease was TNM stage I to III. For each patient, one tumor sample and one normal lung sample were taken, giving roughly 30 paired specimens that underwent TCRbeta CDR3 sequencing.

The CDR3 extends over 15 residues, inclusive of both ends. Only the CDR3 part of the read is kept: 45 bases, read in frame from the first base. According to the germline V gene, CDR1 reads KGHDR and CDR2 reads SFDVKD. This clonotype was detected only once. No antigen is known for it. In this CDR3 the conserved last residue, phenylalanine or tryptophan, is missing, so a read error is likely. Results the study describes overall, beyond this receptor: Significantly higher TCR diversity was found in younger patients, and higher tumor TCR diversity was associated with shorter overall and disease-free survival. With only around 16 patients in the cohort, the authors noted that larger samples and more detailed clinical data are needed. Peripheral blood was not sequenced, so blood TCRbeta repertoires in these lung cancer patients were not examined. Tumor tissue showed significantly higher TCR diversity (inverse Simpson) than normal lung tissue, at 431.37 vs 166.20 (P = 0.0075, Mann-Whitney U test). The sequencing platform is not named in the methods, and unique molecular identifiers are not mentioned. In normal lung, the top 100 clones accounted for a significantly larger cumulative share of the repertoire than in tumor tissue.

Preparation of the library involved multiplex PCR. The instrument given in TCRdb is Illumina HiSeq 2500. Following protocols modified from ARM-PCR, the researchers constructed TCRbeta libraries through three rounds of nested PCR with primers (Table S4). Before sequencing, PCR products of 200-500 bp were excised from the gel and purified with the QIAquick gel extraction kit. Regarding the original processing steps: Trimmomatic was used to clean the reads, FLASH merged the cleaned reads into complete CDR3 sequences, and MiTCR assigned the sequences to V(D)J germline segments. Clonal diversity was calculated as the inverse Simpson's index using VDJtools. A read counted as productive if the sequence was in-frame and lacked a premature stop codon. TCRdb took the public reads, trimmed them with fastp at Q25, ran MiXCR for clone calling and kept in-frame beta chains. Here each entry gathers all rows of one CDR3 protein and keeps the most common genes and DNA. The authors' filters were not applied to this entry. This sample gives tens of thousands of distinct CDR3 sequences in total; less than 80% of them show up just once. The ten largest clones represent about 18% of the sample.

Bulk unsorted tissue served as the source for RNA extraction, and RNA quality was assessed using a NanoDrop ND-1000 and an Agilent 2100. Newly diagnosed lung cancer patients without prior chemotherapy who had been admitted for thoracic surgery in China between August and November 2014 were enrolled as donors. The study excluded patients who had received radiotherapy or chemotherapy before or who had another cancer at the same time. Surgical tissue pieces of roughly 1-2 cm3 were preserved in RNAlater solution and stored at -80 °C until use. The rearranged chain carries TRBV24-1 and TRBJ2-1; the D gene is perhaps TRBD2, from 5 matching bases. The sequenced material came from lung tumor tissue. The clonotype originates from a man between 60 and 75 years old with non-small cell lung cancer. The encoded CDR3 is CGTSDSLGGYNEQFL. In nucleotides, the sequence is TGTGGCACCAGTGATTCCCTTGGCGGGTACAATGAGCAGTTCTTG.